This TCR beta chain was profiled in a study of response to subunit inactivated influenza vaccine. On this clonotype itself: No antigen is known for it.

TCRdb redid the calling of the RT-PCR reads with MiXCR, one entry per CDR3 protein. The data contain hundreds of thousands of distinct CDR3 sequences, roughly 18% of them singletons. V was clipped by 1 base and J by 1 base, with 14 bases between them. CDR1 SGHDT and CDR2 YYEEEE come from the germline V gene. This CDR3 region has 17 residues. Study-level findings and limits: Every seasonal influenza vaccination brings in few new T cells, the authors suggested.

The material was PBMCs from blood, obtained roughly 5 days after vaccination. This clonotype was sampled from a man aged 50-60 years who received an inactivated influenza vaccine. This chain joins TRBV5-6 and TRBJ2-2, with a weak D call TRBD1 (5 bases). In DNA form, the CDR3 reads TGTGCCAGCAGCTTGTGGGCCAGGGAATTGAACACCGGGGAGCTGTTTTTT. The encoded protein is CASSLWARELNTGELFF. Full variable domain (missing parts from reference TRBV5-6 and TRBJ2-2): DAGVTQSPTHLIKTRGQQVTLRCSPKSGHDTVSWYQQALGQGPQFIFQYYEEEERQRGNFPDRFSGHQFPNYSSELNVNALLLGDSALYLCASSLWARELNTGELFFGEGSRLTVL.